This T cell receptor (beta chain) was profiled in a study of blood T cell repertoires in COVID-19. Between the trimmed V and J ends, which lost 7 bases and 5 bases, there was a span of 12 bases. This CDR3 is built from 13 residues. The method was immunoSEQ multiplex PCR; TCRdb's version includes in-frame clones alone and lacks a portion of them. The sample records approximately 160,000 clones, approximately 80% being singletons. The receptor's source is a woman aged 80 or over with active or convalescent COVID-19. The chain employs TRBV12-3 or TRBV12-4 and TRBJ1-3; perhaps TRBD1 as D (6 bases). The sequenced sample was peripheral blood. CDR3 in DNA: TGTGCCAGCATGCGGGGGCCTCGAAACACCATATATTTT. It yields the protein CASMRGPRNTIYF.